The clone carrying this TCR beta chain was picked up a small number of times. The data are from a study of blood T cell repertoires in COVID-19. In the study overall: Samples came from the United States, Italy and Spain, spanning acute and convalescent COVID-19.

Profiling relied on immunoSEQ multiplex PCR, and the TCRdb table lists in-frame clones only, not all of them. Among around 400,000 clones listed, more than 85% were seen once. Germline CDR1 reads MNHEY; CDR2 reads SVGAGI. The ends were cut back, 2 bases at V and 7 bases at J, with 14 bases in the middle. CDR3 length: 15 residues. J is TRBJ1-4 and V is TRBV6-5; D may be TRBD1 (5 bases). The sample was PBMCs or T cells enriched from blood (not recorded which). This TCR derives from a woman aged 40 to 50 who had been exposed to COVID-19. CDR3 sequence: CASSYLGIRGEKLFF. CDR3 nucleotides: TGTGCCAGCAGTTACCTCGGAATAAGGGGTGAAAAACTGTTTTTT.